This TCR beta chain was observed in a study of blood T cells in healthy people across ages. This clonotype was seen at least ten times. Antigen specificity is unknown. It was with a sample-barcoded 5' primer and a J-beta primer mix that a second PCR of roughly 6 to 12 cycles was run. TCRdb re-called the 5' RACE reads with MiXCR, one entry per CDR3 protein. Of about 640,000 distinct CDR3 sequences in the sample, around 31% were seen once. Study results and caveats: Underestimates were what the diversity estimates from one million T cells were considered to be. Roughly linear declines in TCR beta diversity per million T cells occurred with age.

The TCR originated in an elderly woman in good health. Sequenced material: blood.

This CDR3 is CASSLAGGQPEQFF. The CDR3 DNA reads as TGCGCCAGCAGCTTGGCGGGGGGGCAGCCTGAGCAGTTCTTC. The gene calls are TRBV5-1 and TRBJ2-1, with 8 bases lining up with TRBD2. The CDR3 totals 14 residues. J lost 9 bases, V lost 0 bases, and 5 bases had no gene match. Germline V gene data show CDR1 as SGHRS and CDR2 as YFSETQ.